The present T cell receptor beta chain was sequenced within a study of blood T cell repertoires in COVID-19. Study overall: Collection of acute and convalescent COVID-19 samples took place in the United States, Italy and Spain. Sources were T cells, B-cell-depleted T cells, or PBMCs; the material itself was cDNA or gDNA.

In the source study's methods: How many nucleated cells were present was estimated from reference gene primer amplification. Data came from immunoSEQ multiplex PCR; TCRdb stores just in-frame clones and leaves some out. The D gene and trimming were derived from the DNA, and the V and J assignments and clone size from that table. The repertoire includes about 160,000 clones, about four fifths of them detected once, and roughly 13% sits in the top ten. The receptor was derived from an older man who had recovered from COVID-19. Sequencing was performed on peripheral blood.

Here the CDR3 reads CASSLVAGSSYEQYF. CDR3 nucleotides: TGTGCCAGCAGCTTAGTAGCGGGCTCATCCTACGAGCAGTACTTC. This sequence joins TRBV7-6 and TRBJ2-7; 7 nucleotides match TRBD2. Losses at the gene ends were 1 base for V and 1 base for J; bases not matched to a gene: 4. Germline CDR1 SGHVS, CDR2 FNYEAQ. The CDR3 loop spans 15 amino acids.